This T cell receptor (beta chain) comes out of a study of cytomegalovirus exposure and HLA in healthy donors. Regarding the study as a whole: In vitro testing confirmed three CMV-associated chains as specific for CMV antigens.

TCRdb's table, derived via immunoSEQ multiplex PCR, lists solely in-frame clones and lacks some. Of more than 95,000 clones detected, about 96% appear once; the ten largest clones hold 1.5% to 2%. V shed 4 bases and J shed 0 bases, with 10 bases lying between them. Germline V gives CDR1 SQVTM, CDR2 ANQGSEA. The CDR3 spans 13 residues. Comment on this clone: Its target is unknown.

The V call is TRBV29-1, the J call TRBJ2-7; D is uncertain. This TCR was sampled from a man between 18 and 35 years old in good health and CMV-seronegative. The sequenced sample was PBMCs. For the CDR3, the DNA is TGCAGCGTTGCTACTGGTAGCTCCTACGAGCAGTACTTC. It specifies CSVATGSSYEQYF.